Detailed here is one T cell receptor beta chain. Its matching antigen is unknown. Sequencing was performed with immunoSEQ multiplex PCR; in TCRdb, only in-frame clones are kept and a portion is missing. The sample carries around 130,000 clones, 91% recorded once. These data come from a study of T cell responses to AZD1222 COVID-19 vaccine. Points from the study as a whole: Spike as a whole was targeted by vaccine-associated CD4 TCRs, dominant at 160-218 and 743-854. Donors in the cohort were predominantly white British and more often female, and clonal diversity was possibly underestimated. Baseline testing showed seropositivity in only a handful of AZD1222 recipients.

Germline V gives CDR1 SNHLY, CDR2 FYNNEI. J gave up 3 bases and V 7 bases, and 15 bases lay outside the gene matches. The CDR3 loop spans 17 amino acids. This clonotype originated in an adult who received the AZD1222 COVID-19 vaccine. The chain has TRBV2 and TRBJ1-1; 9 bases align to TRBD1. The sample here was peripheral blood, taken 28 days after the second AZD1222 dose. Written as DNA, the CDR3 is TGTGCCAGCATGCGAGCGGGACAGGGAAAGGGGTACACTGAAGCTTTCTTT. It yields the protein CASMRAGQGKGYTEAFF. The full variable domain, its missing parts supplied by reference TRBV2 and TRBJ1-1, is EPEVTQTPSHQVTQMGQEVILRCVPISNHLYFYWYRQILGQKVEFLVSFYNNEISEKSEIFDDQFSVERPDGSNFTLKIRSTKLEDSAMYFCASMRAGQGKGYTEAFFGQGTRLTVV.